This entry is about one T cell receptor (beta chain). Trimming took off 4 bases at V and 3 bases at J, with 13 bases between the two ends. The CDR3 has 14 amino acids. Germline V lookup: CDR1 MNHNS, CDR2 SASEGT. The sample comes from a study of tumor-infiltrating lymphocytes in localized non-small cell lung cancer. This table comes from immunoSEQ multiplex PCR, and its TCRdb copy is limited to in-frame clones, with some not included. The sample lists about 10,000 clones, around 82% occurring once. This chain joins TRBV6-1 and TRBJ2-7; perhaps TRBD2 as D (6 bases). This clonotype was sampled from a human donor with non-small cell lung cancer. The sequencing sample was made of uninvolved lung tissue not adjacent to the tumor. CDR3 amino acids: CASSVGRGNYEQYF. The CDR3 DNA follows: TGTGCCAGCAGTGTCGGGCGGGGAAACTACGAGCAGTACTTC.